This T cell receptor (beta chain) originates from a study of control samples from healthy donors and cancer patients (dated by TCRdb to about 2020). Measured from the cysteine to the phenylalanine, the CDR3 is 13 residues long. Of the read, only the CDR3 DNA is kept; its 39 bases are in frame from base 1. From a lookup of the germline V gene, CDR1 and CDR2 are SGDLS and YYNGEE. The V and J ends are trimmed by 7 bases and 4 bases, leaving 11 bases between them. Library method: the immunoSEQ multiplex PCR assay. What TCRdb holds here is the immuneACCESS table cut down to in-frame rearrangements. Part of the clones is not present; checked against another copy, under half of the missing clones reflect an unresolved V gene, and the others are unexplained. The sample has 150,000 or so clones on record, about 95% of them singletons. The ten top clones hold around 14% of the sample. Comment on this clone: Its antigen specificity is not known. Nothing much larger sits one base from this clone, and base qualities are not available.

The sequenced sample consisted of PBMCs. The V and J genes are TRBV9 and TRBJ2-2, with TRBD2 as a weak D call on 6 bases. The receptor comes from a man aged 60 to 75 with colorectal cancer. In nucleotides, the sequence is TGTGCCAGCTGTAACGGGGGCACCGGGGAGCTGTTTTTT. Its protein is CASCNGGTGELFF.